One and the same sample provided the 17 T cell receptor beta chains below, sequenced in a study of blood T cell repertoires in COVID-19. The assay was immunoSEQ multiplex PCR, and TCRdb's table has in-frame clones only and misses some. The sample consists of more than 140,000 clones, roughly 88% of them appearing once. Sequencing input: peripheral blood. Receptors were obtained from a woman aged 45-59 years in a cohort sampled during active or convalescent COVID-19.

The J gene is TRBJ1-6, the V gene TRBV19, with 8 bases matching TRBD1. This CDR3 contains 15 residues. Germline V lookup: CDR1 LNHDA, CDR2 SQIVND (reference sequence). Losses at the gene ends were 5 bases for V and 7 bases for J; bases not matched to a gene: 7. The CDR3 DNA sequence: TGTGCCAGTAGTGCAACAGGGGGGTGGAATTCACCCCTCCACTTT. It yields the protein CASSATGGWNSPLHF.

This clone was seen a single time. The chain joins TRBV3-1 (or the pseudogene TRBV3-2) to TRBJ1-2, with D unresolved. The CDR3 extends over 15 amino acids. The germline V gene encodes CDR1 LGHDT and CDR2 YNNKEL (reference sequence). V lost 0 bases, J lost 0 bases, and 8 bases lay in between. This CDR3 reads CASSQDLDSNYGYTF. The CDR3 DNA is TGTGCCAGCAGCCAAGACCTGGACTCTAACTATGGCTACACCTTC.

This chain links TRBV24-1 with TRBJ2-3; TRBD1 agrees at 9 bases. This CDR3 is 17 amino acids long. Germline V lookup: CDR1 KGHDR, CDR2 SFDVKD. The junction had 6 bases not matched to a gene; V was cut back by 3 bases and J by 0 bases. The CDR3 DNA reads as TGTGCCACCAGTGATCCCCCGGGACAGGGTAGCACAGATACGCAGTATTTT. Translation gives CATSDPPGQGSTDTQYF.

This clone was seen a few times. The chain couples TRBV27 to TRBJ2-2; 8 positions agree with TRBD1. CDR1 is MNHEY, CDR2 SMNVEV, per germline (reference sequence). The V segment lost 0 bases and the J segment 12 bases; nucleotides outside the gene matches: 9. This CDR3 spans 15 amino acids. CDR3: CASSLSIQGAVQLFF. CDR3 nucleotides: TGTGCCAGCAGTTTATCGATCCAGGGGGCAGTTCAGCTGTTTTTT.

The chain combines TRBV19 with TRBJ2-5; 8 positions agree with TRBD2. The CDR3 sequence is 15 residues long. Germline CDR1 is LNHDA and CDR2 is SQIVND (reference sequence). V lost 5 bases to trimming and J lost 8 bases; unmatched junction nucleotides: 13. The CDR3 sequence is CASSSLAGSLYTQYF. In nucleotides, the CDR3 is TGTGCCAGTAGTTCTTTAGCGGGGAGCCTCTATACCCAGTACTTC.

The DNA of the CDR3 is TGTGCCAGCAGTTGGGACAGGGTGAACACTGAAGCTTTCTTT. Protein: CASSWDRVNTEAFF. The chain links TRBV27 to TRBJ1-1; TRBD1 aligns across 9 bases. Unmatched junction bases numbered 0, after V lost 4 bases and J lost 0 bases. CDR3 size: 14 residues. Per germline, CDR1 MNHEY and CDR2 SMNVEV (reference sequence).

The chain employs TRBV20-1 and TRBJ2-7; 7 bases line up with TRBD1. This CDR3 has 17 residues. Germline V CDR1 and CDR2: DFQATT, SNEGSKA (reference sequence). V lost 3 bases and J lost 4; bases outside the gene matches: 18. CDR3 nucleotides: TGCAGTGCTAGTTTTAGGAGACCAGGGACAGTTTTATACGAGCAGTACTTC. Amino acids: CSASFRRPGTVLYEQYF.

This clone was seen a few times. The CDR3 coding sequence is TGTGCCACCAGTGCCCCGGGACAGGGGGGGAGGGATAGCAATCAGCCCCAGCATTTT. This translates into CATSAPGQGGRDSNQPQHF. The chain recombines TRBV24-1 with TRBJ1-5; 11 positions match TRBD1. CDR1 is KGHDR, CDR2 SFDVKD, per germline. This CDR3 contains 19 residues. V shed 5 bases and J 0 bases; nucleotides not matched to a gene: 11.

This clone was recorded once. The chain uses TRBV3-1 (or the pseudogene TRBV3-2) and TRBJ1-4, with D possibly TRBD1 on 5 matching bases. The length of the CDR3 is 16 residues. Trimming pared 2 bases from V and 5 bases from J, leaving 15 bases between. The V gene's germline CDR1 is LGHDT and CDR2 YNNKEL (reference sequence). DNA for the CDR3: TGTGCCAGCAGCCAACTACTTGGGGCCGGGAATGAAAAACTGTTTTTT. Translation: CASSQLLGAGNEKLFF.

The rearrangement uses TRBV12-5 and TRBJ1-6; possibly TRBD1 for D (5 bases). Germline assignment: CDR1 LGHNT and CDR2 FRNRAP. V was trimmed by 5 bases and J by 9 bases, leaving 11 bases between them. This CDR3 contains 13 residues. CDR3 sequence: CASGADRVSPLHF. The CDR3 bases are TGTGCTAGTGGTGCCGACAGAGTTTCACCCCTCCACTTT.

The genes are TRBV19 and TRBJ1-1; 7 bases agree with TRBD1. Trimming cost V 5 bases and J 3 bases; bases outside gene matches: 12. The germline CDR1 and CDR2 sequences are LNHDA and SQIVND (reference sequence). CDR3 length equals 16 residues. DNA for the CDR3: TGTGCCAGTAGTCCCCGGACAGGCGTAAGGGACACTGAAGCTTTCTTT. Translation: CASSPRTGVRDTEAFF.

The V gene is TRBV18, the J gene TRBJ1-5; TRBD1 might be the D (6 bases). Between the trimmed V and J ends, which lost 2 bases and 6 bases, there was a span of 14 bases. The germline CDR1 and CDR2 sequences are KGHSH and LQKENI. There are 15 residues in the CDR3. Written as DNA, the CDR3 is TGTGCCAGCTCACCAAAATCAGGGGAAGGTCAGCCCCAGCATTTT. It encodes CASSPKSGEGQPQHF.

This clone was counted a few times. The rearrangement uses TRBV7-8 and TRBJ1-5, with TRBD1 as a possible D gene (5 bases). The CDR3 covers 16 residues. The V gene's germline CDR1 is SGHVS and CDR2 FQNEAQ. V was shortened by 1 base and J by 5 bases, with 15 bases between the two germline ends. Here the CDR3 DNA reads TGTGCCAGCAGCTTAGGGGGGGTCAGGGTCGATCAGCCCCAGCATTTT. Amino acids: CASSLGGVRVDQPQHF. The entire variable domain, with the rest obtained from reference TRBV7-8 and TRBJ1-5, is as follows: GAGVSQSPRYKVAKRGQDVALRCDPISGHVSLFWYQQALGQGPEFLTYFQNEAQLDKSGLPSDRFFAERPEGSVSTLKIQRTQQEDSAVYLCASSLGGVRVDQPQHFGDGTRLSIL.

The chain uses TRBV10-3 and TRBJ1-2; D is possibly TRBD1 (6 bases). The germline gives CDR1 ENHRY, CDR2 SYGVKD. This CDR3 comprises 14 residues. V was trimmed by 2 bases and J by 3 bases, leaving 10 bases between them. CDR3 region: CAISEQQGDYGYTF. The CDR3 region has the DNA TGTGCCATCAGTGAGCAACAGGGTGACTATGGCTACACCTTC.

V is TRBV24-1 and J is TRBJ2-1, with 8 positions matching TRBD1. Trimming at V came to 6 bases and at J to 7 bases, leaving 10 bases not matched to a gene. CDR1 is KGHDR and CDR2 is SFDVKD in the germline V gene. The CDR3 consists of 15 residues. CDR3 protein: CATSSPGTGDNEQFF. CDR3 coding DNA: TGTGCCACCAGTAGCCCCGGGACAGGTGATAATGAGCAGTTCTTC.

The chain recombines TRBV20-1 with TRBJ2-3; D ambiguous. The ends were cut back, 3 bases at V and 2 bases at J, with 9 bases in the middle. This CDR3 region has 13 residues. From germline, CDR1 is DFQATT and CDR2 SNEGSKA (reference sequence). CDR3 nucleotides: TGCAGTGCTAGTGGGCTTTCCACAGATACGCAGTATTTT. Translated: CSASGLSTDTQYF.

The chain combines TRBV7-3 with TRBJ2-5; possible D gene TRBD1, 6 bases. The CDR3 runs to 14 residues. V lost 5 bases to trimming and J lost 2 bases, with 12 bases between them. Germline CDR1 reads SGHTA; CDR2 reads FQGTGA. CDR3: CASSPQGWQETQYF. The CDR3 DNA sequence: TGTGCCAGCAGCCCCCAGGGGTGGCAAGAGACCCAGTACTTC.